This TCR beta chain is drawn from a study of blood T cell repertoires in COVID-19 (dated by TCRdb to 2020 to 2021). Regarding the complete study: Samples from collaborators originated in the United States, Italy and Spain and spanned both the acute and convalescent phases of COVID-19. The prospective study material was composed of cDNA or gDNA derived from T cells, B-cell-depleted T cells, or PBMCs. Subjects who had been exposed to COVID-19, were actively infected with it, or had recovered from it provided the deeply sampled blood TCRbeta repertoires that made up the dataset. A freely available public database, intended as a resource for researchers studying the immune response to SARS-CoV-2, is where the repertoires were released. HLA class I and class II types, where available, came from metadata supplied by the sample provider rather than from assay-based typing. The samples were drawn from the first 160 participants of the ongoing ImmuneRACE study and from some 1,300 subjects provided by 6 global collaborators. Nearly every sample came with metadata listing a de-identified subject ID, COVID-19 status, age in years and sex. Summary of the overall study and its limitations: The quantity of clinical and demographic metadata differed by source and by participant and was supplied without curation.

Each collaborating institution followed its own protocols to collect whole blood in K2EDTA tubes. For TCRbeta analysis, collaborator samples were shipped as frozen whole blood, as isolated PBMCs, or as DNA extracted from either sample type. TCRbeta CDR3 regions were amplified from genomic DNA by means of the immunoSEQ Assay, a bias-controlled multiplex PCR. Turning to the authors' computational methods: Within the assay, amplification of reference gene primers was used to estimate how many nucleated cells each sample contained. To quantify the absolute abundance of each unique TCRbeta CDR3 rearrangement, sequence reads were collapsed and filtered. For each sample, productive Simpson clonality was calculated by taking the square root of Simpson's diversity index across productive rearrangements. The table comes from immuneACCESS by way of TCRdb, which keeps in-frame sequences with V and J called. Part of the clones is missing from these tables; in studies checked, under half for an unresolved V gene and the rest for unknown reasons. The V and J calls and clone size are taken from that table; D and trimming were inferred from the DNA. In this sample the table shows tens of thousands of clones, approximately 82% of which occur a single time. Around 7.3% of the sample belongs to the ten largest clones.

A word on this clone: The antigen it recognizes is unknown. Base qualities are not recorded, but no much larger clone differs from it by a single base.

As encoded in the germline V gene, CDR1 is LGHNA while CDR2 is YSLEER. The CDR3 starts with the cysteine, ends with the phenylalanine, and has 17 residues. The read is trimmed to its CDR3 DNA, 51 bases read in frame from base 1. V lost 2 bases and J lost 6 bases; the stretch between them is 21 bases long. The sequence was collected from a middle-aged man with active or convalescent COVID-19. Sequenced sample: peripheral blood. The sequence is built from TRBV4-3 and TRBJ2-3; a tentative D call is TRBD2 (5 bases match). CDR3 reads: CASSQFPGSYTLDTQYF. Read as DNA, the sequence is TGCGCCAGCAGCCAATTTCCGGGATCCTACACACTGGATACGCAGTATTTT.